This TCR beta chain was captured by sequencing in a study of blood T cell repertoires in COVID-19. Overall study context: Donors in the United States, Italy and Spain gave samples during acute or convalescent COVID-19.

Participants, roughly 18 to 100 years old, spanned under 30 US areas. What the recovered Cohort 3 donors had was two negative PCRs, clearance, or symptom resolution. Only in-frame clones appear in the TCRdb table, and some are missing; sequencing was by immunoSEQ multiplex PCR. The sample has 300,000 to 400,000 clones; around 86% are singletons. This CDR3 is built from 14 residues. Germline V gene lookup returns CDR1 MNHEY and CDR2 SVGAGI. The ends were cut back, 5 bases at V and 1 base at J, with 6 bases in the middle. Sequenced: PBMCs or T cells enriched from blood (not recorded which). The receptor was isolated from a man in his 60s who had recovered from COVID-19. The chain couples TRBV6-5 to TRBJ2-6; the D is unclear. The CDR3 loop is CASSRSSGANVLTF. DNA of the CDR3: TGTGCCAGCAGTAGGAGTTCTGGGGCCAACGTCCTGACTTTC.